These 5 T cell receptor beta chains were all obtained from the same sample, sequenced in a study of identifying expanded T cells in peripheral blood. The data were produced by immunoSEQ multiplex PCR, yet TCRdb's version contains in-frame clones alone and is incomplete. The profile shows about 120,000 clones, about 80% of them singletons. The sample taken for sequencing was blood. These receptors were taken from a person aged 18-70 years in good health.

The chain has TRBV6-1 and TRBJ2-1; no reliable D call. This CDR3 is built from 16 residues. Between the trimmed V and J ends, which lost 3 bases and 0 bases, there was a span of 12 bases. The germline V gene encodes CDR1 MNHNS and CDR2 SASEGT. The CDR3 DNA reads as TGTGCCAGCAGTGACTTTATTCCCACCTCCTACAATGAGCAGTTCTTC. Translating gives CASSDFIPTSYNEQFF.

V is TRBV2 and J is TRBJ1-1; D is undetermined. CDR1 and CDR2 from the germline V gene are SNHLY and FYNNEI. The germline V and J ends were trimmed by 6 bases and 0 bases, with 14 bases remaining between them. CDR3 length: 15 residues. The CDR3 reads CASRAGAGLNTEAFF. CDR3 DNA sequence: TGTGCCAGCAGAGCGGGCGCGGGGTTGAACACTGAAGCTTTCTTT.

This chain joins TRBV15 and TRBJ1-1; D is unresolved. V lost 8 bases and J 1 base, leaving 11 bases between the germline ends. Germline-derived CDR1 and CDR2 are LNHNV and YYDKDF (reference sequence). This CDR3 spans 13 amino acids. The DNA for the CDR3 is TGTGCCACCCACGGACGGGCGAACACTGAAGCTTTCTTT. Translation: CATHGRANTEAFF.

The V gene is TRBV30, the J gene TRBJ2-1, with 10 bases aligning to TRBD2. V lost 0 bases, J lost 10 bases, and 9 bases stayed unmatched. CDR1 and CDR2 from the germline V gene are GTSNPN and SVGIG (reference sequence). The CDR3 consists of 15 residues. CDR3 sequence reads: CAWSVQKSGGDEQFF. DNA of the CDR3: TGTGCCTGGAGTGTACAAAAAAGCGGGGGGGACGAGCAGTTCTTC.

The chain employs TRBV23-1 and TRBJ2-7; D possibly corresponds to TRBD1 (6 bases). Being an ORF, TRBV23-1 has a function that is uncertain. V was trimmed by 4 bases and J by 6 bases, leaving 13 bases between them. The CDR3 totals 13 residues. As DNA, the CDR3 is TGCGCCAGCAGTCCCCACAGGGACCGCGAGCAGTACTTC. Its protein is CASSPHRDREQYF.